Listed below are T cell receptor beta chains from one sample, sequenced in a study of blood T cells in healthy people across ages. TCRdb redid the calling of the 5' RACE reads with MiXCR, one entry per CDR3 protein. Here the sample spans fewer than 900,000 distinct CDR3 sequences, 45% to 50% being singletons. Source material: blood. All receptors derive from a woman aged 60-70 years in good health. Each CDR3 is given with its conserved first and last residue. D genes are given only for firm matches. Expanded clones are given a class, and other clones once, few, many or no size at all.

clone_size j_call v_call d_call cdr3_aa cdr3_nt
. TRBJ2-3 TRBV7-9 TRBD1 CASRRTGVTDTQYF TGTGCCAGCAGACGGACAGGGGTCACAGATACGCAGTATTTT
. TRBJ2-2 TRBV6-2/TRBV6-3 . CASRYWTGTSNTGELFF TGTGCCAGCCGTTACTGGACTGGGACCTCGAACACCGGGGAGCTGTTTTTT
. TRBJ1-2 TRBV29-1 TRBD1 CSVPGTGADYGYTF TGCAGCGTTCCCGGGACAGGGGCCGACTATGGCTACACCTTC
few TRBJ2-7 TRBV6-2/TRBV6-3 . CASSRDNQNYEQYF TGTGCCAGCAGCCGGGACAACCAGAATTACGAGCAGTACTTC
. TRBJ2-7 TRBV20-1 TRBD1 CSAPGQGVSEQYF TGCAGTGCTCCGGGACAGGGCGTCAGCGAGCAGTACTTC
few TRBJ2-3 TRBV7-2 . CASSWRGRDTQYF TGTGCCAGCAGCTGGCGGGGTCGGGATACGCAGTATTTT
. TRBJ2-6 TRBV6-6 . CASSKRTASGANVLTF TGTGCCAGCAGCAAAAGGACAGCCTCTGGGGCCAACGTCCTGACTTTC
few TRBJ2-7 TRBV4-3 TRBD2 CASSQAASGSSEQYF TGCGCCAGCAGCCAAGCAGCTAGCGGGAGTTCCGAGCAGTACTTC
. TRBJ2-1 TRBV12-3/TRBV12-4 TRBD1 CASLDRGGYNEQFF TGTGCCAGTCTCGACAGGGGCGGGTACAATGAGCAGTTCTTC
. TRBJ1-2 TRBV5-1 . CASSQGPSNYGYTF TGCGCCAGCAGCCAGGGACCGAGTAACTATGGCTACACCTTC
. TRBJ1-4 TRBV12-3/TRBV12-4 TRBD1 CASSVDQQGEKLFF TGTGCCAGCAGTGTCGACCAACAGGGGGAAAAACTGTTTTTT
few TRBJ2-7 TRBV10-3 . CAISEGDPAYEQYF TGTGCCATCAGTGAGGGGGACCCTGCCTACGAGCAGTACTTC
. TRBJ1-5 TRBV20-1 TRBD1 CSAERTGDSNQPQHF TGCAGTGCCGAAAGGACAGGGGATAGCAATCAGCCCCAGCATTTT
few TRBJ2-5 TRBV20-1 TRBD2 CSARGPAGETQYF TGCAGTGCTAGGGGACCAGCGGGGGAGACCCAGTACTTC
. TRBJ2-4 TRBV7-8 . CASSLGQGYAKNIQYF TGTGCCAGCAGCTTAGGGCAGGGGTACGCCAAAAACATTCAGTACTTC
few TRBJ2-5 TRBV5-6 . CASSLLGGNGETQYF TGTGCCAGCAGCTTGCTGGGGGGCAATGGGGAGACCCAGTACTTC
few TRBJ1-4 TRBV20-1 TRBD1 CSARQGSSGKLFF TGCAGTGCCAGACAGGGCTCCTCTGGAAAACTGTTTTTT
few TRBJ2-7 TRBV7-9 TRBD1 CASSSGQGISYEQYF TGTGCCAGCAGCTCTGGACAGGGAATCTCCTACGAGCAGTACTTC